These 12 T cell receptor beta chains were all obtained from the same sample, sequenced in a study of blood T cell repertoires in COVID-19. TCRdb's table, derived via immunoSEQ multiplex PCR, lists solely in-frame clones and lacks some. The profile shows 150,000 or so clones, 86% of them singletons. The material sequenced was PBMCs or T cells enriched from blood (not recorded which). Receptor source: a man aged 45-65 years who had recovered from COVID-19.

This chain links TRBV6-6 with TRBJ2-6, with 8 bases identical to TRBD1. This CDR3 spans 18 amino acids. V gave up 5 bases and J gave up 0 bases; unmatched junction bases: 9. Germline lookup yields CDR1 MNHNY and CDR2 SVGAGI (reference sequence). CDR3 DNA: TGTGCCAGCAGTCCCCAGACAGGGGCCCCCTCTGGGGCCAACGTCCTGACTTTC. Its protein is CASSPQTGAPSGANVLTF.

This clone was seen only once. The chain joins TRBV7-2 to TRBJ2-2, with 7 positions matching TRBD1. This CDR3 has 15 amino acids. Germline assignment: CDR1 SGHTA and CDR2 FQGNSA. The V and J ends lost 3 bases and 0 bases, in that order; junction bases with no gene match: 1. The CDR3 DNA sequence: TGTGCCAGCAGCTTTGGGACAGCGAACACCGGGGAGCTGTTTTTT. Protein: CASSFGTANTGELFF. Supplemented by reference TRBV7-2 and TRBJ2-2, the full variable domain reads GAGVSQSPSNKVTEKGKDVELRCDPISGHTALYWYRQSLGQGLEFLIYFQGNSAPDKSGLPSDRFSAERTGGSVSTLTIQRTQQEDSAVYLCASSFGTANTGELFFGEGSRLTVL.

In DNA, the CDR3 is TGTGCCAGCAGTCCTCTCCGGCGGGCGGCCGCGCGGTACGAGCAGTACGTC. Translated: CASSPLRRAAARYEQYV. This chain uses TRBV6-6 with TRBJ2-7; maybe TRBD2 (5 bases). CDR1 is MNHNY and CDR2 is SVGAGI in the germline V gene (reference sequence). V lost 5 bases, J lost 4 bases, and 24 bases lay in between. This CDR3 is 17 amino acids long.

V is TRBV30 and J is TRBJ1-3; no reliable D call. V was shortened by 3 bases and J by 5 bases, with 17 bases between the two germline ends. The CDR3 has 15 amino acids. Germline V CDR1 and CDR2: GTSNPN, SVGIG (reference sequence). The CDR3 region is CAWRYGRLDRNTIYF. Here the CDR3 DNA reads TGTGCCTGGAGATACGGCAGACTAGACCGAAACACCATATATTTT.

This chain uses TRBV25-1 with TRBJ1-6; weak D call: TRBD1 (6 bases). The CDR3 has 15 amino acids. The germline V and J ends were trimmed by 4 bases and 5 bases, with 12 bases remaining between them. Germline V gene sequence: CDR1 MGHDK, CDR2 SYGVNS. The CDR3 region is CASSVAGADNSPLHF. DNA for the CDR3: TGTGCCAGCAGTGTAGCAGGGGCGGATAATTCACCCCTCCACTTT.

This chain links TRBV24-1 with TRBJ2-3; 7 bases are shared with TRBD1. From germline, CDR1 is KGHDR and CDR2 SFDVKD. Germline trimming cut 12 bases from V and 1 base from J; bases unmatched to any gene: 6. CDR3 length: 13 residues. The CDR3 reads CALGDRRTDTQYF. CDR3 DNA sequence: TGTGCCCTTGGGGACAGACGCACAGATACGCAGTATTTT.

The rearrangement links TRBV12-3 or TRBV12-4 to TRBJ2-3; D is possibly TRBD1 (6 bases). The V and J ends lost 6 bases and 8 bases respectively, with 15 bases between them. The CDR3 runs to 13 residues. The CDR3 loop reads CASSNSEGGTQYF. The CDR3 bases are TGTGCCAGCAGCAATTCTGAAGGGGGTACGCAGTATTTT.

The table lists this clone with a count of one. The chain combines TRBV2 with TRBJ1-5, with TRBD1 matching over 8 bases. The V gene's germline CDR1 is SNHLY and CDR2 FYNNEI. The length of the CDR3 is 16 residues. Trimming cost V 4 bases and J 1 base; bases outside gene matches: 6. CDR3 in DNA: TGTGCCAGCAGTGGGCAGGGGGCTTTGAGCAATCAGCCCCAGCATTTT. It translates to CASSGQGALSNQPQHF.

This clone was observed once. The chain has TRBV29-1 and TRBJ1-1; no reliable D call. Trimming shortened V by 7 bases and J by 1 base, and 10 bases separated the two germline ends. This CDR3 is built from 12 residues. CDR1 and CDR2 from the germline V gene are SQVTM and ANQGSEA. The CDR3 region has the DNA TGCAGCGGTCGGTCAGGGAACACTGAAGCTTTCTTT. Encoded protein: CSGRSGNTEAFF.

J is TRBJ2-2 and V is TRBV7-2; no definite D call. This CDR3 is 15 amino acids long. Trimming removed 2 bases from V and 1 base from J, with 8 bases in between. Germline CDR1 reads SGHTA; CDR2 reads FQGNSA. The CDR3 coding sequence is TGTGCCAGCAGCTTATGGGCTTTGAACACCGGGGAGCTGTTTTTT. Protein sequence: CASSLWALNTGELFF.

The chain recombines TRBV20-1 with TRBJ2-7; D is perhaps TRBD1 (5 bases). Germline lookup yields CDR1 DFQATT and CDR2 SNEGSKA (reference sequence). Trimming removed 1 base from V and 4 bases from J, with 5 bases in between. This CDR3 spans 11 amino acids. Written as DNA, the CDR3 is TGCAGTGCTAGAGCAGGGTACGAGCAGTACGTC. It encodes CSARAGYEQYV.

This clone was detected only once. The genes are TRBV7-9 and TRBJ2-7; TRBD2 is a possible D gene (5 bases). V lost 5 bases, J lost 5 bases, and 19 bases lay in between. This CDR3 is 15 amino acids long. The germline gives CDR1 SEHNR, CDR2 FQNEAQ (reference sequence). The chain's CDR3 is CASSPPARAGDEQYV. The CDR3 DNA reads TGTGCCAGCAGCCCGCCGGCGAGGGCCGGTGACGAGCAGTACGTC.